These 14 T cell receptor beta chains originate from one sample sequenced in a study of cytomegalovirus exposure and HLA in healthy donors. PCR involved 60 Vbeta and 13 Jbeta primers. TCRdb keeps only in-frame clones here, not all; method: immunoSEQ multiplex PCR. The table lists 210,000 or so clones, approximately 88% of them singletons. The sample taken for sequencing was PBMCs. These receptors all stem from a boy aged 2 to 10 in good health and CMV-seronegative.

The chain carries TRBV6-1 and TRBJ1-2, with 9 bases that match TRBD1. After removal of 8 bases from V and 8 bases from J, the junction contained 9 bases not matched to a gene. The CDR3 extends over 13 amino acids. Germline V gene lookup returns CDR1 MNHNS and CDR2 SASEGT. The CDR3: CASLRDREIGYTF. The CDR3 DNA reads as TGTGCCAGCCTCCGGGACAGGGAAATCGGCTACACCTTC.

The gene calls are TRBV7-9 and TRBJ1-6, with TRBD1 matching over 10 bases. Germline V lookup: CDR1 SEHNR, CDR2 FQNEAQ (reference sequence). Trimming at V came to 4 bases and at J to 10 bases, leaving 7 bases not matched to a gene. The CDR3 has 15 amino acids. This CDR3 reads CASSSKGQGNSPLHF. The CDR3 DNA is TGTGCCAGCAGCTCCAAGGGACAGGGGAACTCACCCCTCCACTTT. The complete variable domain, with remaining parts taken from reference TRBV7-9 and TRBJ1-6, reads DTGVSQNPRHKITKRGQNVTFRCDPISEHNRLYWYRQTLGQGPEFLTYFQNEAQLEKSRLLSDRFSAERPKGSFSTLEIQRTEQGDSAMYLCASSSKGQGNSPLHFGNGTRLTVT.

The CDR3 region is CASSQTAGVYEQYF. The CDR3 bases are TGCGCCAGCAGCCAAACCGCGGGGGTCTACGAGCAGTACTTC. This chain links TRBV5-1 with TRBJ2-5; TRBD2 agrees at 7 bases. The DNA end is a closer match to TRBJ2-7, so the J assignment may be wrong. Germline V lookup: CDR1 SGHRS, CDR2 YFSETQ. The CDR3 consists of 14 residues.

CDR3 loop: CSLLPVAGNTEAFF. The CDR3 DNA reads TGCAGCCTACTACCAGTTGCGGGGAACACTGAAGCTTTCTTT. The chain couples TRBV29-1 to TRBJ1-1, with unresolved D. Germline V gives CDR1 SQVTM, CDR2 ANQGSEA. CDR3 length: 14 residues. Between the trimmed V and J ends, which lost 8 bases and 1 base, there was a span of 17 bases.

This sequence joins TRBV10-3 and TRBJ2-5; tentatively, D is TRBD2 (5 bases). Trimming removed 2 bases at V and 3 bases at J, with 10 bases between. The CDR3 is 14 residues long. Germline V gene sequence: CDR1 ENHRY, CDR2 SYGVKD. The CDR3 DNA is TGTGCCATCAGTGAGGCGTCGGGAAAAGAGACCCAGTACTTC. It yields the protein CAISEASGKETQYF.

V and J are TRBV27 and TRBJ2-7; no clear D. The CDR3 totals 11 residues. Germline V gives CDR1 MNHEY, CDR2 SMNVEV (reference sequence). The V end was cut by 3 bases, the J end by 4 bases, with 4 bases between. For the CDR3, the DNA is TGTGCCAGCAGTTTCGGGTACGAGCAGTACTTC. Protein: CASSFGYEQYF.

The V gene is TRBV27, the J gene TRBJ2-2, with D possibly matching TRBD2 (7 bases). The germline CDR1 and CDR2 sequences are MNHEY and SMNVEV (reference sequence). Trimming removed 3 bases at V and 2 bases at J, with 10 bases between. The CDR3 runs 15 residues. CDR3 sequence reads: CASSLGGGNTGELFF. DNA of the CDR3: TGTGCCAGCAGTTTGGGGGGGGGCAACACCGGGGAGCTGTTTTTT.

Concerning this clone: The junction departs from the called germline gene at one end, perhaps through a read error. The J gene is TRBJ1-1, the V gene TRBV7-9, with 7 nucleotides matching TRBD1. CDR3 length equals 17 residues. The germline V gene has CDR1 SEHNR and CDR2 FQNEAQ (reference sequence). The CDR3 DNA follows: TGTTCCAGCAGCATTCGACAGGGCCCACTTATGAACACTGAAGCTTTCTTT. This sequence encodes CSSSIRQGPLMNTEAFF.

This chain connects TRBV5-8 to TRBJ2-7; TRBD1 might be the D (6 bases). This CDR3 is 13 amino acids long. Looked up from germline, CDR1 is SGHTS and CDR2 is YDEGEE. V dropped 4 bases and J dropped 1 base, with 9 bases sitting between them. CDR3 DNA sequence: TGTGCCAGCAGCCAACAGGGTTCCTACGAGCAGTACTTC. This translates into CASSQQGSYEQYF.

The chain has TRBV30 and TRBJ2-2; D not resolved. V was trimmed by 3 bases and J by 2 bases, leaving 10 bases between them. The CDR3 is made up of 14 amino acids. Looked up from germline, CDR1 is GTSNPN and CDR2 is SVGIG (reference sequence). CDR3 sequence (DNA): TGTGCCTGGAGGTCAGAGGAAAACACCGGGGAGCTGTTTTTT. Protein: CAWRSEENTGELFF.

The gene calls are TRBV5-1 and TRBJ2-2, with 14 bases aligning to TRBD2. Germline trimming cut 0 bases from V and 4 bases from J; bases unmatched to any gene: 5. The germline V gene encodes CDR1 SGHRS and CDR2 YFSETQ. The CDR3 sequence is 18 residues long. Here the CDR3 DNA reads TGCGCCAGCAGCTTGGTATCAGGGACTAGCGGGAGCACCGGGGAGCTGTTTTTT. Translation: CASSLVSGTSGSTGELFF.

The rearrangement joins TRBV5-1 to TRBJ2-7, with TRBD2 matching 10 bases. The J segment lost 7 bases and the V segment lost 5 bases, leaving 15 bases of the junction unmatched. The CDR3 runs 16 residues. Germline assignment: CDR1 SGHRS and CDR2 YFSETQ. The CDR3 DNA reads as TGCGCCAGCAGTCTTCCCGGGACTAGCGCGACAATAGAGCAGTACTTC. It specifies CASSLPGTSATIEQYF.

The chain carries TRBV5-1 and TRBJ2-1, with TRBD1 as a possible D gene (6 bases). V gave up 2 bases and J gave up 1 base, with 16 bases separating them. The germline V gene has CDR1 SGHRS and CDR2 YFSETQ. The CDR3 is made up of 17 amino acids. DNA for the CDR3: TGCGCCAGCAGCTTACGACCCCCACAGGGTTCCTACAATGAGCAGTTCTTC. It translates to CASSLRPPQGSYNEQFF.

This chain uses TRBV6-5 with TRBJ1-2; 7 nucleotides align to TRBD1. The J segment lost 8 bases and the V segment lost 2 bases, leaving 5 bases of the junction unmatched. The CDR3 runs to 13 residues. CDR1 and CDR2 from the germline V gene are MNHEY and SVGAGI. Here the CDR3 reads CASSYGTARGYTF. The CDR3 DNA sequence: TGTGCCAGCAGTTACGGGACAGCCAGAGGCTACACCTTC.